The 18 T cell receptor beta chains below all came from one sample that was sequenced in a study of T cell responses to AZD1222 COVID-19 vaccine. The table came from immunoSEQ multiplex PCR; TCRdb's copy has only in-frame clones and leaves some out. The table lists 130,000 or so clones, roughly 93% of them singletons, with around 0.9% in the top ten. This material consisted of peripheral blood, taken on day 0 of MenACWY control vaccination. The receptors derive from an adult in good health.

V gene TRBV5-4 combines with J gene TRBJ2-5, with 9 bases fitting TRBD2. V was pared by 3 bases and J by 0 bases, with 9 bases of the junction left unmatched. This CDR3 region has 17 residues. The germline CDR1 and CDR2 sequences are SGHNT and YYREEE (reference sequence). CDR3 sequence reads: CASSSPPSGKYQETQYF. In DNA form, the CDR3 reads TGTGCCAGCAGCTCCCCACCTAGCGGGAAGTACCAAGAGACCCAGTACTTC. The full variable domain, in which reference TRBV5-4 and TRBJ2-5 provide the parts outside the CDR3, is ETGVTQSPTHLIKTRGQQVTLRCSSQSGHNTVSWYQQALGQGPQFIFQYYREEENGRGNFPPRFSGLQFPNYSSELNVNALELDDSALYLCASSSPPSGKYQETQYFGPGTRLLVL.

The genes are TRBV27 and TRBJ1-1; TRBD1 matches 7 bases. V was pared by 2 bases and J by 0 bases, with 3 bases of the junction left unmatched. This CDR3 is 15 amino acids long. Germline lookup yields CDR1 MNHEY and CDR2 SMNVEV (reference sequence). This CDR3 reads CASSLVGTVNTEAFF. CDR3 sequence (DNA): TGTGCCAGCAGTTTAGTTGGGACAGTGAACACTGAAGCTTTCTTT.

CDR3 DNA sequence: TGTGCCAGCAGCTTAACGGGGGCTAGCACAGATACGCAGTATTTT. Amino acid sequence: CASSLTGASTDTQYF. The chain carries TRBV7-2 and TRBJ2-3, with D perhaps TRBD1 or TRBD2 (6 bases each). Germline V gene lookup returns CDR1 SGHTA and CDR2 FQGNSA. Trimming pared 2 bases from V and 0 bases from J, leaving 9 bases between. There are 15 residues in the CDR3.

This chain connects TRBV6-5 to TRBJ1-6, with D perhaps matching TRBD1 (6 bases). The CDR3 totals 15 residues. V lost 2 bases to trimming and J lost 7 bases, with 12 bases between them. CDR1 is MNHEY, CDR2 SVGAGI, per germline. DNA for the CDR3: TGTGCCAGCAGTTACGACCAGGGGTGGAATTCACCCCTCCACTTT. Its protein product is CASSYDQGWNSPLHF.

The J gene is TRBJ2-5, the V gene TRBV6-1; tentatively, D is TRBD2 (6 bases). CDR3 size: 14 residues. Germline V gene data show CDR1 as MNHNS and CDR2 as SASEGT. V lost 1 base and J 5 bases, leaving 11 bases between the germline ends. CDR3 in amino acids: CASSEEKGLETQYF. CDR3 DNA: TGTGCCAGCAGTGAAGAAAAGGGACTGGAGACCCAGTACTTC.

V and J are TRBV5-5 and TRBJ2-2; TRBD2 might be the D (5 bases). The CDR3 spans 16 residues. The V end was cut by 0 bases, the J end by 4 bases, with 13 bases between. The V gene's germline CDR1 is SGHKS and CDR2 YYEKEE (reference sequence). CDR3 sequence (DNA): TGTGCCAGCAGCTTGGAGCGGCAGACCTTCACCGGGGAGCTGTTTTTT. This translates into CASSLERQTFTGELFF.

This sequence joins TRBV4-1 and TRBJ2-1, with D possibly being TRBD2 (6 bases). Trimming removed 1 base at V and 5 bases at J, with 6 bases between. The CDR3 is made up of 13 amino acids. CDR1 is MGHRA and CDR2 is YSYEKL in the germline V gene. In nucleotides, the CDR3 is TGCGCCAGCAGCCAAGTAGCGGACAATGAGCAGTTCTTC. This gives the protein CASSQVADNEQFF.

The V gene is TRBV5-1, the J gene TRBJ1-1, with no clear D. This CDR3 is 14 amino acids long. Between the trimmed V and J ends, which lost 4 bases and 8 bases, there was a span of 18 bases. Germline CDR1 is SGHRS and CDR2 is YFSETQ. CDR3 coding DNA: TGCGCCAGCAGCCCCACGGCCCCCACACGGGAAGCTTTCTTT. It yields the protein CASSPTAPTREAFF.

The CDR3 region has the DNA TGTGCCAGCAGCTTCGGACAGGGCGTCGCTTTCTTT. Its protein product is CASSFGQGVAFF. The rearrangement links TRBV7-2 to TRBJ1-1; 8 nucleotides match TRBD1. Germline V gene sequence: CDR1 SGHTA, CDR2 FQGNSA. V lost 3 bases to trimming and J lost 11 bases; unmatched junction nucleotides: 5. The CDR3 totals 12 residues.

The rearrangement links TRBV6-6 to TRBJ1-1; no clear D gene. V was cut by 11 bases and J by 2 bases, with 9 bases left in between. This CDR3 region has 11 residues. Looked up from germline, CDR1 is MNHNY and CDR2 is SVGAGI (reference sequence). DNA of the CDR3: TGTGCCGCGAGGGATAACACTGAAGCTTTCTTT. Encoded protein: CAARDNTEAFF.

The J gene is TRBJ1-2, the V gene TRBV6-2 or TRBV6-3; D gene ambiguous. The ends were cut back, 0 bases at V and 8 bases at J, with 16 bases in the middle. This CDR3 comprises 15 residues. Germline CDR1 and CDR2: MNHEY and SVGEGT. DNA of the CDR3: TGTGCCAGCAGTTACTCGTTTGACCCGGCGGAGGGCTACACCTTC. Its translation is CASSYSFDPAEGYTF.

The V call is TRBV5-1, the J call TRBJ1-3, with D possibly matching TRBD1 (6 bases). Germline V gene sequence: CDR1 SGHRS, CDR2 YFSETQ. CDR3 length equals 16 residues. Between the trimmed V and J ends, which lost 0 bases and 4 bases, there was a span of 14 bases. CDR3 nucleotide sequence: TGCGCCAGCAGCTTGGACAGGGTGATATCCGGAAACACCATATATTTT. Translation: CASSLDRVISGNTIYF.

The count of this clone is one. The rearrangement uses TRBV11-2 and TRBJ2-7, with 9 nucleotides matching TRBD1. J was trimmed by 5 bases and V by 8 bases; bases with no gene match: 4. The CDR3 totals 12 residues. Germline V lookup: CDR1 SGHAT, CDR2 FQNNGV. CDR3 sequence (DNA): TGTGCCAGCGGGACAGGGACCCACGAGCAGTACTTC. Its protein product is CASGTGTHEQYF.

The rearrangement uses TRBV28 and TRBJ1-5, with D perhaps TRBD1 (5 bases). This CDR3 spans 18 amino acids. Germline CDR1 MDHEN, CDR2 SYDVKM. V gave up 7 bases and J gave up 2 bases, with 24 bases separating them. The CDR3 nucleotides read TGTGCCAGCAAGGCCTCCGGACAAGGTTTATGGGGCAATCAGCCCCAGCATTTT. This codes for CASKASGQGLWGNQPQHF.

V and J are TRBV30 and TRBJ1-1, with a possible D match to TRBD1 (5 bases). This CDR3 is 13 amino acids long. The germline V and J ends were trimmed by 5 bases and 6 bases, with 16 bases remaining between them. Germline lookup yields CDR1 GTSNPN and CDR2 SVGIG (reference sequence). The CDR3 is CAWGRGVEAEAFF. The CDR3 region has the DNA TGTGCCTGGGGGCGGGGGGTGGAAGCTGAAGCTTTCTTT.

The gene calls are TRBV6-2 or TRBV6-3 and TRBJ2-7; D is unclear. Germline V gene lookup returns CDR1 MNHEY and CDR2 SVGEGT. With 2 bases removed from V and 0 bases from J, the gap between germline ends came to 8 bases. This CDR3 is 14 amino acids long. For the CDR3, the DNA is TGTGCCAGCAGTTACAGTCAGGCCTCCTACGAGCAGTACTTC. It codes for CASSYSQASYEQYF.

The chain uses TRBV6-2 or TRBV6-3 and TRBJ1-5; 7 nucleotides match TRBD1. There are 14 residues in the CDR3. Germline lookup yields CDR1 MNHEY and CDR2 SVGEGT. V shed 7 bases, J shed 4 bases, and the junction held 7 bases outside the gene matches. The CDR3 coding sequence is TGTGCCAGCACCCCCAGGGGGACTAATCAGCCCCAGCATTTT. Protein sequence: CASTPRGTNQPQHF.

The genes are TRBV18 and TRBJ1-5; tentative D call: TRBD1 (6 bases). Germline assignment: CDR1 KGHSH and CDR2 LQKENI. This CDR3 has 15 residues. Trimming pared 2 bases from V and 4 bases from J, leaving 12 bases between. The CDR3 loop reads CASSPMGQMNQPQHF. The CDR3 DNA follows: TGTGCCAGCTCACCAATGGGACAAATGAATCAGCCCCAGCATTTT.